The entry below gives a single T cell receptor (beta chain) sequence along with its context. This sample was taken from a study of blood T cell repertoires in COVID-19. Whole-study context: Sites in the United States, Italy and Spain provided acute and convalescent COVID-19 samples.

Using immunoSEQ multiplex PCR, the repertoire was profiled, and TCRdb retains in-frame clones only, with some absent. The table shows 60,000 to 65,000 clones, with roughly 79% occurring only once. Sequenced input: peripheral blood. The source is a human donor in a cohort sampled during active COVID-19.

The CDR3 is CASSVDSHTEAFF. In DNA, the CDR3 is TGTGCCAGCTCAGTAGACAGCCACACTGAAGCTTTCTTT. The chain recombines TRBV18 with TRBJ1-1; weak D call: TRBD1 (5 bases). The germline gives CDR1 KGHSH, CDR2 LQKENI. Trimming took off 5 bases at V and 3 bases at J, with 10 bases between the two ends. This CDR3 has 13 residues. Variable domain in full (rest from reference TRBV18 and TRBJ1-1): NAGVMQNPRHLVRRRGQEARLRCSPMKGHSHVYWYRQLPEEGLKFMVYLQKENIIDESGMPKERFSAEFPKEGPSILRIQQVVRGDSAAYFCASSVDSHTEAFFGQGTRLTVV.